This T cell receptor (beta chain) was sequenced during a study of T cells in Graves' hyperthyroidism and ophthalmopathy. Amplified TCR beta CDR3 regions came from RNA transcripts. The TCR CDR3 first-round RT-PCR relied on the HTBI primer set. MiXCR was run by TCRdb on the multiplex PCR reads, yielding one entry per CDR3 protein. The sample includes roughly 740,000 distinct CDR3 sequences, less than 20% of them seen just once. The CDR3 length is 15 residues. Germline V gives CDR1 LNHNV, CDR2 YYDKDF (reference sequence). V was clipped by 3 bases and J by 6 bases, with 17 bases between them. What was sequenced was blood. The TCR comes from a man between 18 and 35 years old with Graves' hyperthyroidism. This chain uses TRBV15 with TRBJ1-2, with unresolved D. CDR3 DNA: TGTGCCACCAGCAGCGCCGGGCGGACGGTCAATGGCTACACCTTC. As protein: CATSSAGRTVNGYTF.